One sample yielded the 20 T cell receptor beta chains listed below, sequenced in a study of blood T cell repertoires in COVID-19. Profiled with immunoSEQ multiplex PCR; TCRdb holds only in-frame clones, not every one. The sample lists 650,000 to 800,000 clones, about 87% occurring once. Sequencing used peripheral blood. The receptors were sampled from a woman aged 18-29 years with acute or convalescent COVID-19.

The V gene is TRBV27, the J gene TRBJ1-4; tentatively, D is TRBD1 (5 bases). Trimming cost V 5 bases and J 5 bases, with 15 bases left between them. Germline V gene data show CDR1 as MNHEY and CDR2 as SMNVEV (reference sequence). The CDR3 length is 15 residues. The DNA of the CDR3 is TGTGCCAGCAGTCCCCTGCGGGGGAGGAATGAAAAACTGTTTTTT. This translates into CASSPLRGRNEKLFF. The variable domain in full, with the rest retrieved from reference TRBV27 and TRBJ1-4, is EAQVTQNPRYLITVTGKKLTVTCSQNMNHEYMSWYRQDPGLGLRQIYYSMNVEVTDKGDVPEGYKVSRKEKRNFPLILESPSPNQTSLYFCASSPLRGRNEKLFFGSGTQLSVL.

About this clone itself: Other DNA sequences from this sample encode an identical CDR3 as well. The chain joins TRBV12-3 or TRBV12-4 to TRBJ1-1, with D uncertain. Trimming shortened V by 3 bases and J by 5 bases, and 4 bases separated the two germline ends. The CDR3 sequence is 11 residues long. Here the CDR3 reads CASSFGTEAFF. The CDR3 DNA reads TGTGCCAGCAGTTTCGGGACTGAAGCTTTCTTT.

The CDR3 DNA sequence: TGTGCCAGCAGCCAAGAAACAAGTCGAACCAATTCACCCCTCCACTTT. Its translation: CASSQETSRTNSPLHF. The rearrangement uses TRBV3-1 (or the pseudogene TRBV3-2) and TRBJ1-6, with unresolved D. The CDR3 runs 16 residues. V lost 0 bases to trimming and J lost 7 bases, with 13 bases between them. Per the germline V gene, CDR1 is LGHDT and CDR2 is YNNKEL (reference sequence).

The CDR3 region is CASGGQNYGYTF. CDR3 bases: TGTGCCAGCGGGGGACAGAACTATGGCTACACCTTC. The chain carries TRBV7-9 and TRBJ1-2; 7 bases align to TRBD1. V lost 8 bases to trimming and J lost 2 bases; unmatched junction nucleotides: 2. Germline-derived CDR1 and CDR2 are SEHNR and FQNEAQ (reference sequence). CDR3 length: 12 amino acids.

V gene TRBV6-5 combines with J gene TRBJ1-3, with D unresolved. Germline values: CDR1 MNHEY, CDR2 SVGAGI. The ends were cut back, 8 bases at V and 0 bases at J, with 8 bases in the middle. The length of the CDR3 is 13 residues. The CDR3 protein is CASRAVSGNTIYF. The CDR3 DNA reads TGTGCCAGCCGCGCGGTCTCTGGAAACACCATATATTTT.

This chain uses TRBV4-1 with TRBJ1-2, with a tentative D call TRBD1 (5 bases). The CDR3 contains 16 residues. CDR1 is MGHRA, CDR2 YSYEKL, per germline. V was pared by 0 bases and J by 5 bases, with 16 bases between. CDR3 bases: TGCGCCAGCAGCCAAGATCGTTTGGGGCAGTTATATGGCTACACCTTC. Translated, it gives CASSQDRLGQLYGYTF.

The CDR3 spells CASSRQGPLNTEAFF. CDR3 coding DNA: TGTGCCAGCAGTAGACAGGGACCATTGAACACTGAAGCTTTCTTT. The chain combines TRBV2 with TRBJ1-1, with TRBD1 identical over 7 bases. CDR3 size: 15 residues. Trimming cost V 5 bases and J 0 bases; bases outside gene matches: 6. CDR1 is SNHLY, CDR2 FYNNEI, per germline.

J is TRBJ1-1 and V is TRBV27; the match to TRBD1 covers 8 bases. With 6 bases clipped from V and 2 bases from J, the junction kept 5 bases outside the gene matches. Germline lookup yields CDR1 MNHEY and CDR2 SMNVEV (reference sequence). This CDR3 region has 14 residues. CDR3: CASRLQGANTEAFF. CDR3 sequence (DNA): TGTGCCAGCAGACTTCAGGGGGCCAACACTGAAGCTTTCTTT.

The rearrangement uses TRBV6-5 and TRBJ2-6, with 11 bases aligning to TRBD1. CDR1 is MNHEY and CDR2 is SVGAGI in the germline V gene. This CDR3 comprises 15 residues. V shed 10 bases, J shed 1 base, and the junction held 3 bases outside the gene matches. CDR3 DNA: TGTGCCAACGGACAGGGGGCGTCTGGGGCCAACGTCCTGACTTTC. Translating gives CANGQGASGANVLTF.

This clone has only one observation. V is TRBV7-2 and J is TRBJ1-1; D is perhaps TRBD1 (5 bases). Germline V CDR1 and CDR2: SGHTA, FQGNSA. This CDR3 has 14 residues. Trimming pared 1 base from V and 4 bases from J, leaving 10 bases between. CDR3 in amino acids: CASSLDQGSTEAFF. The CDR3 DNA reads as TGTGCCAGCAGCTTAGATCAGGGAAGCACTGAAGCTTTCTTT.

This clone was observed a handful of times. The chain combines TRBV4-3 with TRBJ1-6, with D perhaps TRBD1 (5 bases). Germline V gene data show CDR1 as LGHNA and CDR2 as YSLEER. With 5 bases removed from V and 7 bases from J, the gap between germline ends came to 12 bases. The CDR3 covers 14 residues. CDR3 residues: CASSAGGVNSPLHF. CDR3 bases: TGCGCCAGCAGCGCCGGGGGAGTGAATTCACCCCTCCACTTT.

V gene TRBV5-6 combines with J gene TRBJ1-3; weak D call: TRBD1 (6 bases). There are 13 residues in the CDR3. Trimming pared 2 bases from V and 4 bases from J, leaving 7 bases between. Germline-derived CDR1 and CDR2 are SGHDT and YYEEEE. As DNA, the CDR3 is TGTGCCAGCAGCTTCGGACAGGGAAACACCATATATTTT. Its translation: CASSFGQGNTIYF.

This clone appeared a single time. V usage is TRBV15 and J usage is TRBJ1-6; TRBD1 is a possible D gene (5 bases). V gave up 3 bases and J gave up 7 bases, with 19 bases separating them. In germline, CDR1 is LNHNV, CDR2 YYDKDF (reference sequence). CDR3 length: 17 residues. The CDR3 region is CATSRGWGEGGNSPLHF. The CDR3 nucleotides are TGTGCCACCAGCAGGGGCTGGGGGGAAGGCGGAAATTCACCCCTCCACTTT.

The CDR3: CASSARTESYGYTF. The CDR3 region has the DNA TGCGCCAGCAGCGCCAGAACAGAGTCCTATGGCTACACCTTC. The rearrangement joins TRBV5-1 to TRBJ1-2; D is unclear. This CDR3 is built from 14 residues. The germline CDR1 and CDR2 sequences are SGHRS and YFSETQ. V gave up 4 bases and J gave up 4 bases, with 14 bases separating them.

The chain recombines TRBV5-1 with TRBJ2-7, with D possibly matching TRBD2 (6 bases). With 4 bases removed from V and 2 bases from J, the gap between germline ends came to 13 bases. The CDR3 sequence is 14 residues long. Per the germline V gene, CDR1 is SGHRS and CDR2 is YFSETQ. CDR3 region: CASSQRVGAYEQYF. CDR3 bases: TGCGCCAGCAGCCAGCGGGTCGGCGCCTACGAGCAGTACTTC.

The V and J genes are TRBV5-5 and TRBJ2-7; a weak D match, TRBD1 (6 bases). The CDR3 totals 13 residues. From germline, CDR1 is SGHKS and CDR2 YYEKEE (reference sequence). The ends were cut back, 2 bases at V and 6 bases at J, with 12 bases in the middle. In DNA, the CDR3 is TGTGCCAGCAGCTTTACAGGGTCCACCGAGCAGTACTTC. Translating it yields CASSFTGSTEQYF. The variable domain in full, completed from reference TRBV5-5 and TRBJ2-7, reads DAGVTQSPTHLIKTRGQQVTLRCSPISGHKSVSWYQQVLGQGPQFIFQYYEKEERGRGNFPDRFSARQFPNYSSELNVNALLLGDSALYLCASSFTGSTEQYFGPGTRLTVT.

This chain uses TRBV11-2 with TRBJ1-5, with D uncertain. The V and J ends lost 0 bases and 4 bases respectively, with 7 bases between them. The CDR3 is 14 amino acids. Germline V lookup: CDR1 SGHAT, CDR2 FQNNGV. In nucleotides, the CDR3 is TGTGCCAGCAGCTTAGACAGGTCTAATCAGCCCCAGCATTTT. Its translation is CASSLDRSNQPQHF. The full variable domain, its missing parts supplied by reference TRBV11-2 and TRBJ1-5, is EAGVAQSPRYKIIEKRQSVAFWCNPISGHATLYWYQQILGQGPKLLIQFQNNGVVDDSQLPKDRFSAERLKGVDSTLKIQPAKLEDSAVYLCASSLDRSNQPQHFGDGTRLSIL.

The rearrangement uses TRBV29-1 and TRBJ2-1, with 9 positions matching TRBD2. CDR3 length equals 15 residues. Per the germline V gene, CDR1 is SQVTM and CDR2 is ANQGSEA. After removal of 4 bases from V and 0 bases from J, the junction contained 4 bases not matched to a gene. The CDR3 DNA reads TGCAGCGTTGCGACTAGCGGAAGCTCCTACAATGAGCAGTTCTTC. It yields the protein CSVATSGSSYNEQFF.

The V call is TRBV29-1, the J call TRBJ1-1; maybe TRBD1 (6 bases). V was trimmed by 7 bases and J by 4 bases, leaving 10 bases between them. CDR3 size: 11 residues. Germline CDR1 reads SQVTM; CDR2 reads ANQGSEA. DNA for the CDR3: TGCAGCGCCCAAGGGGGCACTGAAGCTTTCTTT. Protein sequence: CSAQGGTEAFF.

J is TRBJ2-7 and V is TRBV12-3 or TRBV12-4; the D gene is possibly TRBD1 (6 bases). V lost 3 bases, J lost 4 bases, and 10 bases lay in between. This CDR3 region has 13 residues. This chain's CDR3 is CASSFGRGYEQYF. CDR3 sequence (DNA): TGTGCCAGCAGTTTCGGAAGGGGGTACGAGCAGTACTTC.